The 4 T cell receptor beta chains below come from one sample, sequenced in a study of cytomegalovirus exposure and HLA in healthy donors. The PCR made use of 60 Vbeta and 13 Jbeta primers. TCRdb's copy holds only in-frame clones and misses some; the assay was immunoSEQ multiplex PCR. Here the sample spans roughly 150,000 clones, just under 80% being singletons. Sequencing input: PBMCs. The receptors shown here come from a man aged 25-40 years in good health.

The J gene is TRBJ2-5, the V gene TRBV7-9; 7 bases line up with TRBD1. CDR1 and CDR2 (germline): SEHNR, FQNEAQ (reference sequence). Trimming removed 4 bases from V and 5 bases from J; junction bases left unmatched: 10. The CDR3 covers 15 residues. Here the CDR3 reads CASSYRQGSVETQYF. The CDR3 DNA reads as TGTGCCAGCAGCTACCGACAGGGATCGGTGGAGACCCAGTACTTC.

The chain employs TRBV7-2 and TRBJ2-2, with no clear D. The V end was cut by 9 bases, the J end by 3 bases, with 14 bases between. The germline V gene has CDR1 SGHTA and CDR2 FQGNSA. CDR3 length: 14 residues. This CDR3 is CASQRPRDTGELFF. The CDR3 region has the DNA TGTGCCAGTCAACGACCTAGAGACACCGGGGAGCTGTTTTTT.

The V call is TRBV19, the J call TRBJ1-5; 11 bases are a match to TRBD1. With V trimmed by 6 bases and J by 6 bases, 19 bases remained unmatched. The CDR3 runs 19 residues. The germline CDR1 and CDR2 sequences are LNHDA and SQIVND (reference sequence). The CDR3 DNA follows: TGTGCCAGTAGGAGACCGACCGGGACAGGGGGAAACGGCGGTCAGCCCCAGCATTTT. Amino acids: CASRRPTGTGGNGGQPQHF.

The table lists this clone with a few counts. The chain carries TRBV6-5 and TRBJ2-7; 7 nucleotides match TRBD1. Germline CDR1 reads MNHEY; CDR2 reads SVGAGI. V lost 2 bases and J lost 3; bases outside the gene matches: 7. CDR3 length: 15 residues. The CDR3 loop is CASSYRQGVYYEQYF. In DNA form, the CDR3 reads TGTGCCAGCAGTTACCGCCAGGGGGTTTACTACGAGCAGTACTTC.